The T cell receptor (beta chain) described here comes from a study of T-cell memory formation after mild COVID-19. Background on the study: For the most part, TCR clusters were specific to one donor. Findings and limits, study-wide: Within pre-infection memory, some responding clones were found, suggesting cross-reactive memory joined. Researchers report contracting CD4+ clones mostly in CM and EM, with CD8+ clones in EMRA.

About this clonotype itself: Its antigen remains unidentified.

The CDR3 runs 15 residues. J gave up 8 bases and V 1 base, and 6 bases lay outside the gene matches. Germline lookup yields CDR1 LGHNA and CDR2 YSLEER. After 5'RACE with constant-segment primers, TCR alpha and TCR beta cDNA libraries carrying sample barcodes and UMIs were obtained. TCRdb recomputed calls from the 5' RACE reads with MiXCR, one row per CDR3 protein. The repertoire consists of approximately 300,000 distinct CDR3 sequences, with more than 15% occurring once and the leading ten covering 20% to 25%. This TCR came from a man aged 18 to 35 who had mild COVID-19 (a few samples of this study predate the infection). Cell type and time point are not known. Specimen: PBMCs or a T cell subset sorted from them (not recorded which). The chain joins TRBV4-3 to TRBJ2-1; 9 bases are shared with TRBD2. As DNA, the CDR3 is TGCGCCAGCAGCCAAGTCCTCCTAGCGGGGCATGAGCAGTTCTTC. Protein: CASSQVLLAGHEQFF.